A selection of T cell receptor beta chains follows, all from one sample in a study of cytomegalovirus exposure and HLA in healthy donors. Assay used: immunoSEQ multiplex PCR; TCRdb lists only in-frame clones, some missing. The sample lists under 200,000 clones; 70% to 85% were seen once. The sequencing input was PBMCs. The receptors were sampled from a woman aged 40 to 55 in good health and CMV-seronegative. Both conserved end residues are part of each CDR3. D genes are given only for firm matches. Rows give clone size only sometimes, using once, few, many, or a class for an expanded clone.

>TRBJ1-2|TRBV10-3|TRBD1|-|11
CAIKGQAGYTF
TGTGCCATCAAGGGACAGGCCGGCTACACCTTC
>TRBJ2-2|TRBV18|-|-|12
CASSPIHGELFF
TGTGCCAGCTCACCCATCCACGGGGAGCTGTTTTTT
>TRBJ2-3|TRBV7-2|TRBD2|-|17
CASSLISSGQRADTQYF
TGTGCCAGCAGCCTCATCTCTAGCGGACAAAGAGCAGATACGCAGTATTTT
>TRBJ1-3|TRBV5-1|TRBD1|-|17
CASSLVPGTGLGNTIYF
TGCGCCAGCAGCTTGGTCCCCGGGACAGGACTTGGAAACACCATATATTTT
>TRBJ2-5|TRBV5-4|-|-|14
CASSLRPLQETQYF
TGTGCCAGCAGCTTGCGCCCACTCCAAGAGACCCAGTACTTC
>TRBJ2-7|TRBV7-8|-|-|12
CASSLVLHEQYF
TGTGCCAGCAGCTTAGTGCTACACGAGCAGTACTTC
>TRBJ1-1|TRBV7-6|TRBD1|few|17
CASSLLMGDRGDTEAFF
TGTGCCAGCAGCTTATTAATGGGTGACAGGGGTGACACTGAAGCTTTCTTT
>TRBJ2-1|TRBV11-2|-|-|17
CASSLTREGASNNEQFF
TGTGCCAGCAGCTTAACCCGGGAGGGGGCGAGCAACAATGAGCAGTTCTTC
>TRBJ2-1|TRBV4-1|TRBD1|-|13
CASSQVYGTGVFF
TGCGCCAGCAGCCAAGTCTATGGGACAGGGGTGTTCTTC
>TRBJ2-2|TRBV9|-|-|16
CASRAVAPGNTGELFF
TGTGCCAGCAGGGCGGTTGCGCCTGGGAACACCGGGGAGCTGTTTTTT
>TRBJ2-1|TRBV7-2|-|-|14
CASSSQGTYNEQFF
TGTGCCAGCAGCTCACAGGGCACCTACAATGAGCAGTTCTTC
>TRBJ2-5|TRBV19|TRBD1|-|15
CASSPSTGDQETQYF
TGTGCCAGTAGTCCGTCGACAGGGGACCAAGAGACCCAGTACTTC
>TRBJ2-1|TRBV19|-|few|12
CASRSVNNEQFF
TGTGCCAGTAGGTCAGTGAACAATGAGCAGTTCTTC
>TRBJ2-1|TRBV6-1|-|-|16
CASREIRISSYNEQFF
TGTGCCAGCAGGGAAATCAGGATTAGCTCCTACAATGAGCAGTTCTTC
>TRBJ1-2|TRBV6-1|-|-|12
CASRQGNYGYTF
TGTGCCAGCAGGCAGGGGAACTATGGCTACACCTTC
>TRBJ1-1|TRBV28|TRBD1|-|14
CASSLRQGRAEAFF
TGTGCCAGCAGTTTAAGACAGGGACGCGCTGAAGCTTTCTTT
>TRBJ2-2|TRBV9|-|-|15
CASSVFSGNTGELFF
TGTGCCAGCAGCGTATTCTCAGGGAACACCGGGGAGCTGTTTTTT
>TRBJ2-2|TRBV4-1|TRBD2|-|18
CASSQTSGRSPNTGELFF
TGCGCCAGCAGCCAAACTAGCGGGAGGTCCCCGAACACCGGGGAGCTGTTTTTT
>TRBJ2-5|TRBV5-1|-|-|14
CASSVGAGSETQYF
TGCGCCAGCAGCGTGGGGGCAGGATCAGAGACCCAGTACTTC
>TRBJ2-5|TRBV9|-|few|17
CASSVTIGVGIQETQYF
TGTGCCAGCAGCGTAACCATCGGGGTGGGAATCCAAGAGACCCAGTACTTC
>TRBJ1-2|TRBV7-9|TRBD1|-|12
CASSNRQGGYTF
TGTGCCAGCAGTAACCGACAGGGCGGCTACACCTTC
>TRBJ1-1|TRBV30|-|-|17
CAWSSRGGVSMNTEAFF
TGTGCCTGGAGCTCACGTGGAGGGGTCAGCATGAACACTGAAGCTTTCTTT
>TRBJ2-5|TRBV15|-|-|14
CATSRGRAGETQYF
TGTGCCACCAGCAGAGGGCGGGCCGGGGAGACCCAGTACTTC
>TRBJ2-7|TRBV27|TRBD1|-|16
CASSLLLGQGVDEQYF
TGTGCCAGCAGTTTATTGCTCGGCCAGGGGGTTGACGAGCAGTACTTC
>TRBJ1-5|TRBV27|-|-|13
CASSLRGGRTQHF
TGTGCCAGCAGTTTACGGGGGGGGAGGACCCAGCATTTT
>TRBJ1-4|TRBV11-2|TRBD1|-|15
CASSLEDRGGEKLFF
TGTGCCAGCAGCTTAGAGGACAGGGGAGGGGAAAAACTGTTTTTT
>TRBJ1-4|TRBV4-2|-|few|16
CASSQDRQTGDEKLFF
TGTGCCAGCAGCCAAGATAGGCAGACAGGAGATGAAAAACTGTTTTTT
>TRBJ1-2|TRBV10-3|TRBD1|once|12
CAISDAGGGYTF
TGTGCCATCAGTGACGCAGGGGGTGGCTACACCTTC
>TRBJ2-1|TRBV7-7|-|-|13
CASSFQEAGEQFF
TGTGCTAGCAGCTTCCAGGAGGCTGGTGAGCAGTTCTTC
>TRBJ1-5|TRBV28|TRBD1|few|16
CASSPGQRGSNQPQHF
TGTGCCAGCAGTCCGGGACAGAGGGGTAGCAATCAGCCCCAGCATTTT
>TRBJ1-4|TRBV7-8|TRBD1|-|14
CASSQQGDSRKLFF
TGTGCCAGCAGCCAACAGGGGGACTCGAGAAAACTGTTTTTT
>TRBJ2-5|TRBV5-1|TRBD1|-|14
CASSVGGQEETQYF
TGCGCCAGCAGTGTCGGCGGACAGGAAGAGACCCAGTACTTC
>TRBJ2-5|TRBV6-1|TRBD2|once|15
CASSEPEPGGETQYF
TGTGCCAGCAGTGAACCAGAACCCGGGGGGGAGACCCAGTACTTC
>TRBJ1-2|TRBV15|TRBD1|once|14
CATSRAQGAYGYTF
TGTGCCACCAGCAGAGCCCAGGGGGCCTATGGCTACACCTTC
>TRBJ2-2|TRBV29-1|-|-|13
CSVEDPDTGELFF
TGCAGCGTTGAAGATCCGGACACCGGGGAGCTGTTTTTT
>TRBJ2-7|TRBV6-5|-|-|13
CASSYGENYEQYF
TGTGCCAGCAGTTACGGGGAGAACTACGAGCAGTACTTC
>TRBJ2-3|TRBV2|-|-|14
CASQQGRGADTQYF
TGTGCCAGCCAACAGGGTCGGGGGGCTGATACGCAGTATTTT
>TRBJ1-1|TRBV11-3|-|-|13
CASSLVGETEAFF
TGTGCCAGCAGCTTAGTCGGGGAGACTGAAGCTTTCTTT
>TRBJ1-2|TRBV21-1|-|-|16
CASSVLYRGRSYGYTF
TGTGCCAGCAGCGTACTTTACAGGGGGCGCAGCTATGGCTACACCTTC
>TRBJ1-5|TRBV15|TRBD1|few|14
CATSQGGPVGSQHF
TGTGCCACCAGCCAGGGGGGTCCAGTGGGTTCCCAGCATTTT
>TRBJ2-3|TRBV7-9|-|-|16
CASSVGLQSPTDTQYF
TGTGCCAGCAGCGTGGGACTTCAAAGCCCCACAGATACGCAGTATTTT
>TRBJ2-3|TRBV28|TRBD1|few|17
CASSLTGTGAGTDTQYF
TGTGCCAGCAGTTTAACCGGGACAGGGGCTGGCACAGATACGCAGTATTTT
>TRBJ1-2|TRBV6-5|-|-|15
CASRSTGSTNYGYTF
TGTGCCAGCAGATCTACAGGGTCCACTAACTATGGCTACACCTTC
>TRBJ2-1|TRBV7-9|TRBD2|-|19
CASSLRGLAGELSYNEQFF
TGTGCCAGCAGCTTACGTGGACTAGCGGGGGAACTCTCCTACAATGAGCAGTTCTTC
>TRBJ2-1|TRBV5-1|-|-|12
CASSLGALEQFF
TGCGCCAGCAGCTTGGGGGCTCTTGAGCAGTTCTTC
>TRBJ2-2|TRBV11-3|TRBD1|-|15
CASSLVAGGTGELFF
TGTGCCAGCAGCTTAGTGGCAGGGGGCACCGGGGAGCTGTTTTTT
>TRBJ1-5|TRBV10-3|-|once|13
CAISGQTYQPQHF
TGTGCCATCAGTGGACAGACCTATCAGCCCCAGCATTTT
>TRBJ2-7|TRBV9|TRBD2|-|16
CASSATGTSGINEQYF
TGTGCCAGCAGCGCAACCGGGACTAGCGGGATAAACGAGCAGTACTTC
>TRBJ2-3|TRBV2|-|-|14
CASSVGPGADTQYF
TGTGCCAGCAGTGTGGGCCCCGGGGCAGATACGCAGTATTTT
>TRBJ2-2|TRBV19|-|-|16
CASRGGMVWRAGELFF
TGTGCCAGTCGGGGAGGAATGGTTTGGCGCGCCGGGGAGCTGTTTTTT
>TRBJ2-5|TRBV4-1|-|-|15
CASSQEVTPRETQYF
TGCGCCAGCAGCCAAGAAGTGACACCACGCGAGACCCAGTACTTC
>TRBJ2-5|TRBV18|-|-|14
CASSPPPRQETQYF
TGTGCCAGCTCACCACCCCCCAGGCAAGAGACCCAGTACTTC
>TRBJ2-5|TRBV7-9|TRBD2|-|15
CASSLEGRAAETQYF
TGTGCCAGCAGCTTAGAGGGGAGGGCCGCGGAGACCCAGTACTTC
>TRBJ2-1|TRBV19|TRBD2|few|15
CASSSQREGPHEQFF
TGTGCCAGTAGTTCCCAGCGGGAGGGCCCTCATGAGCAGTTCTTC
>TRBJ1-5|TRBV30|-|-|13
CAWSTRGFQPQHF
TGTGCCTGGAGCACCAGGGGTTTTCAGCCCCAGCATTTT
>TRBJ1-5|TRBV28|-|-|14
CASSLSGGGQPQHF
TGTGCCAGCAGTTTAAGCGGGGGCGGCCAGCCCCAGCATTTT
>TRBJ1-1|TRBV11-3|-|-|13
CASSLGTGTEAFF
TGTGCCAGCAGCTTAGGTACAGGAACTGAAGCTTTCTTT
>TRBJ2-1|TRBV5-1|-|-|16
CASSLGRGVSVNEQFF
TGCGCCAGCAGCTTGGGCAGGGGCGTTTCGGTCAATGAGCAGTTCTTC
>TRBJ2-2|TRBV7-2|TRBD2|few|15
CASSSGLAGTGELFF
TGTGCCAGCAGCTCGGGACTAGCGGGAACCGGGGAGCTGTTTTTT
>TRBJ2-5|TRBV6-1|TRBD1|-|15
CASSEERTGFETQYF
TGTGCCAGCAGTGAAGAGCGGACAGGGTTCGAGACCCAGTACTTC